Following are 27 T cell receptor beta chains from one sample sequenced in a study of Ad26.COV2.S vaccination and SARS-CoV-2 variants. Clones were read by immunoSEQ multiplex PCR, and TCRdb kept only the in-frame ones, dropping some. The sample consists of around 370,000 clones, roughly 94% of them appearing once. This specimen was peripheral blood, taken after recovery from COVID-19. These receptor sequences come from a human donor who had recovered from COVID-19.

The DNA of the CDR3 is TGTGCCAGCAGTTACTCGAGTCGGGGGTTCTACGAGCAGTACTTC. Residues: CASSYSSRGFYEQYF. J is TRBJ2-7 and V is TRBV6-5, with a tentative D call TRBD2 (6 bases). This CDR3 region has 15 residues. V was shortened by 0 bases and J by 3 bases, with 12 bases between the two germline ends. The germline gives CDR1 MNHEY, CDR2 SVGAGI.

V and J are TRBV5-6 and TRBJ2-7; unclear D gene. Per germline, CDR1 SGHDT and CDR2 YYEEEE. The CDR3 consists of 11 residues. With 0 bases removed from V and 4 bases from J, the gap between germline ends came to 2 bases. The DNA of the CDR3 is TGTGCCAGCAGCTTGGAGTACGAGCAGTACTTC. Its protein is CASSLEYEQYF.

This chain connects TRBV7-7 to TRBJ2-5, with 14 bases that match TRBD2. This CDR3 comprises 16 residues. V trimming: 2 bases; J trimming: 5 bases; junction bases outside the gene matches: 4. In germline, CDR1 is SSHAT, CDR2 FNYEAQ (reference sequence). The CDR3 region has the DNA TGTGCCAGCAGCTTAAGGACTAGCGGGGGGCTGGAGACCCAGTACTTC. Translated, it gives CASSLRTSGGLETQYF.

The DNA of the CDR3 is TGTGCCAGCAGCCTGCCGGGACAGGGGCCCGGGAGCTGTGGCTACACCTTC. Its translation: CASSLPGQGPGSCGYTF. The V call is TRBV3-1 (or the pseudogene TRBV3-2), the J call TRBJ1-2, with 10 nucleotides matching TRBD1. In germline, CDR1 is LGHDT, CDR2 YNNKEL (reference sequence). This CDR3 region has 17 residues. V gave up 4 bases and J gave up 7 bases; unmatched junction bases: 15.

Here the CDR3 DNA reads TGCGCCAGCAGCTTCGGACAGGGGGGAATGAACACTGAAGCTTTCTTT. Translation gives CASSFGQGGMNTEAFF. The chain employs TRBV5-1 and TRBJ1-1, with 10 bases aligning to TRBD1. Germline V gene sequence: CDR1 SGHRS, CDR2 YFSETQ. Germline trimming cut 2 bases from V and 0 bases from J; bases unmatched to any gene: 4. The CDR3 has 16 residues.

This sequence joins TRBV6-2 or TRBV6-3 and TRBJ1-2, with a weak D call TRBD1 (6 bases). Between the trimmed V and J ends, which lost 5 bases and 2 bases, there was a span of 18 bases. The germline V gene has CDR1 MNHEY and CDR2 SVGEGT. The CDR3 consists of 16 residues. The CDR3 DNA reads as TGTGCCAGCAGTCACCACCCGGGGGCCACAAACTATGGCTACACCTTC. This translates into CASSHHPGATNYGYTF.

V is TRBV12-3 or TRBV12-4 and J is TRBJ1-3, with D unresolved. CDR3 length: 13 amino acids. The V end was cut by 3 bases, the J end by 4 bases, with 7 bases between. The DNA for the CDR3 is TGTGCCAGCAGTTTTCAGCGCGGAAACACCATATATTTT. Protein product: CASSFQRGNTIYF.

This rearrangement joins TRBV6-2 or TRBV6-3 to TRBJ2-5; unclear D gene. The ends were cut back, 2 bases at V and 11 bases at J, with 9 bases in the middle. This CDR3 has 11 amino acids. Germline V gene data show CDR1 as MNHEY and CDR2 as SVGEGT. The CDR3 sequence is CASSYRALQYF. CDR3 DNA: TGTGCCAGCAGTTACCGGGCCCTACAGTACTTC.

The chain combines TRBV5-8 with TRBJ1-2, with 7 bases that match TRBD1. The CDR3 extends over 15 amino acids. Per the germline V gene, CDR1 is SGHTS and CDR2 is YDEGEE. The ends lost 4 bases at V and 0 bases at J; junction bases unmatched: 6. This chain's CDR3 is CASSQRDSTNYGYTF. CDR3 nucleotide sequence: TGTGCCAGCAGCCAGCGGGACAGCACTAACTATGGCTACACCTTC.

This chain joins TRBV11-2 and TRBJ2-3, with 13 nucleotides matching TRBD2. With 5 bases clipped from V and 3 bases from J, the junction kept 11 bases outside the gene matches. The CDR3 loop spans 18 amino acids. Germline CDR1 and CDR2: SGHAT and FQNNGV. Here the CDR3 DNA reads TGTGCCAGCAGCCCAAGGACTAGCGGGGGCGGATTAACAGATACGCAGTATTTT. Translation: CASSPRTSGGGLTDTQYF.

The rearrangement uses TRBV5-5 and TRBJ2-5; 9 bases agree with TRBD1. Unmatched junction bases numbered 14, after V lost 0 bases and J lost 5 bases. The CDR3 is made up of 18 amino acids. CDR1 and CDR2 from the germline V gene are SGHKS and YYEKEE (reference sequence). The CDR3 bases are TGTGCCAGCAGCTTGGATTTCCCGGGACAGGGAAGAAGGGAGACCCAGTACTTC. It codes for CASSLDFPGQGRRETQYF. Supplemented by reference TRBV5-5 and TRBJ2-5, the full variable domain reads DAGVTQSPTHLIKTRGQQVTLRCSPISGHKSVSWYQQVLGQGPQFIFQYYEKEERGRGNFPDRFSARQFPNYSSELNVNALLLGDSALYLCASSLDFPGQGRRETQYFGPGTRLLVL.

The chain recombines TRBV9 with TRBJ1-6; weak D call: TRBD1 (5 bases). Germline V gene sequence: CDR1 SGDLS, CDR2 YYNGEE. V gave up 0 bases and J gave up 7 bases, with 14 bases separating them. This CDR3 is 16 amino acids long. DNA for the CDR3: TGTGCCAGCAGCGTAGGCCCGGGACGGGGGAATTCACCCCTCCACTTT. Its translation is CASSVGPGRGNSPLHF.

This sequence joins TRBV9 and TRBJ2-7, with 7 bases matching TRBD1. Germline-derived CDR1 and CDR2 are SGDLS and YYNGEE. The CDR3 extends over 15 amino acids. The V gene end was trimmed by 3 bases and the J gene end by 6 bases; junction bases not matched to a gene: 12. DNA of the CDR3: TGTGCCAGCAGCGCAGGACAGGCCCCGCGCGGCGAGCAGTACTTC. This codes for CASSAGQAPRGEQYF.

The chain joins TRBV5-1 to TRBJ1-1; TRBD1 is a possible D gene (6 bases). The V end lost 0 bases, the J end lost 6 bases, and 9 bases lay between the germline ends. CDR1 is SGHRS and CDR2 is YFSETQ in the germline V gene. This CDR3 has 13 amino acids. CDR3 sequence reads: CASSLDRVPEAFF. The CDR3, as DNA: TGCGCCAGCAGCTTGGACAGGGTTCCTGAAGCTTTCTTT. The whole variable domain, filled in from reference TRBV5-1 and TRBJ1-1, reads KAGVTQTPRYLIKTRGQQVTLSCSPISGHRSVSWYQQTPGQGLQFLFEYFSETQRNKGNFPGRFSGRQFSNSRSEMNVSTLELGDSALYLCASSLDRVPEAFFGQGTRLTVV.

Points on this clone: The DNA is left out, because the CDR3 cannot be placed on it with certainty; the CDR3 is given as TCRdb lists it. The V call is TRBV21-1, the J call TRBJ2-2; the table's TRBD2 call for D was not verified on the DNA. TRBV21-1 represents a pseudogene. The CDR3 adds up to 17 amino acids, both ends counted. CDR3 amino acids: CASSKVGGGANTGELFF.

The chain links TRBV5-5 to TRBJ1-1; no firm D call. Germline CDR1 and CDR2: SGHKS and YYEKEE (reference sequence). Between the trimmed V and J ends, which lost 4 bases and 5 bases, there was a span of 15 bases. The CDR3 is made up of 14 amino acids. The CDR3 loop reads CASSPVSRRTEAFF. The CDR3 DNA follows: TGTGCCAGCAGCCCTGTATCCCGTAGGACTGAAGCTTTCTTT.

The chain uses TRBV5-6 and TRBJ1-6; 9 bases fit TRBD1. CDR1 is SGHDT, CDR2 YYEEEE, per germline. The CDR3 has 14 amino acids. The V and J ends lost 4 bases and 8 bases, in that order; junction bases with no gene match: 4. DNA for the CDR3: TGTGCCAGCAGCCAGGACAGGGGTCATTCACCCCTCCACTTT. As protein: CASSQDRGHSPLHF.

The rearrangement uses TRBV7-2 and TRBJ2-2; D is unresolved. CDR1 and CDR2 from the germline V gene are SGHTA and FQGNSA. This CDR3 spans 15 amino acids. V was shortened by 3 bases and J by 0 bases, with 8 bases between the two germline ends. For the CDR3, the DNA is TGTGCCAGCAGCTTTTACTCGACGAACACCGGGGAGCTGTTTTTT. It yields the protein CASSFYSTNTGELFF. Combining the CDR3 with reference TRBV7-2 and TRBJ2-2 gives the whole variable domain GAGVSQSPSNKVTEKGKDVELRCDPISGHTALYWYRQSLGQGLEFLIYFQGNSAPDKSGLPSDRFSAERTGGSVSTLTIQRTQQEDSAVYLCASSFYSTNTGELFFGEGSRLTVL.

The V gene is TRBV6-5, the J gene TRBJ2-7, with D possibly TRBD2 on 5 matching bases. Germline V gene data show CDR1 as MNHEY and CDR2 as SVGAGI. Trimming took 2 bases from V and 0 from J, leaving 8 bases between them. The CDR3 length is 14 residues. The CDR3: CASSYTGVSYEQYF. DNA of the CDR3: TGTGCCAGCAGTTACACCGGGGTCTCCTACGAGCAGTACTTC.

The CDR3 here is CSVDNGDSNYGYTF. The CDR3 DNA reads TGCAGCGTTGATAATGGGGACTCTAACTATGGCTACACCTTC. The chain is built from TRBV29-1 and TRBJ1-2; weak D call: TRBD1 (5 bases). Germline CDR1 is SQVTM and CDR2 is ANQGSEA. Trimming shortened V by 3 bases and J by 0 bases, and 11 bases separated the two germline ends. The CDR3 extends over 14 amino acids.

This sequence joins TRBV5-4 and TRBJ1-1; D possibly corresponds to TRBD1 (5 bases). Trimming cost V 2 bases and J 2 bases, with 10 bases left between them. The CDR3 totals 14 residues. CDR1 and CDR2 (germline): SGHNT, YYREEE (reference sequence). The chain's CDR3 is CASSLQVENTEAFF. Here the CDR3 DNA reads TGTGCCAGCAGCTTACAGGTTGAAAACACTGAAGCTTTCTTT.

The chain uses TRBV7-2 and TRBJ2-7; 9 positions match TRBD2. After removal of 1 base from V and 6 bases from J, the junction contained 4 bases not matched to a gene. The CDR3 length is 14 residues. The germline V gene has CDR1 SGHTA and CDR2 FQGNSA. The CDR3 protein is CASSLGLAVREQYF. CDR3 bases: TGTGCCAGCAGCTTAGGACTAGCGGTTCGCGAGCAGTACTTC.

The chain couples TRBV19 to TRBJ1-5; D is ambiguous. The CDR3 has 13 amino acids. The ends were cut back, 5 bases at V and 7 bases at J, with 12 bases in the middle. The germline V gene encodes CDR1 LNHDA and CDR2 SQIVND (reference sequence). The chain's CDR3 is CASSFGTGQPQHF. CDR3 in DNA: TGTGCCAGTAGTTTTGGCACGGGGCAGCCCCAGCATTTT.

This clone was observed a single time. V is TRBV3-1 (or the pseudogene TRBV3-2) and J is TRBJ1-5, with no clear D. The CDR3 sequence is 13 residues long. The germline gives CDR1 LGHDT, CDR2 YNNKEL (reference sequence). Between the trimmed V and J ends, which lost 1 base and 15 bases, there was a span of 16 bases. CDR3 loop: CASSQVSRSVLHF. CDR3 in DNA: TGTGCCAGCAGCCAAGTTTCACGGAGTGTTTTGCATTTT.

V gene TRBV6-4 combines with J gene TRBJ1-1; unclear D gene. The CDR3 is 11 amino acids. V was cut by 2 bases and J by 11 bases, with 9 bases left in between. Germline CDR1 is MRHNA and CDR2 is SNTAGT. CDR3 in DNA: TGTGCCAGCAGTGACGGGTATTTCGCTTTCTTT. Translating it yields CASSDGYFAFF.

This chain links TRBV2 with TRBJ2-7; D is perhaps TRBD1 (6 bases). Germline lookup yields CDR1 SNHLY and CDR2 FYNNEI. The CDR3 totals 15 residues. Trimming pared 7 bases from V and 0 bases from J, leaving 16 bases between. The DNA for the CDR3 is TGTGCCAGCATTTTAGGACAGTCCGTCTCCTACGAGCAGTACTTC. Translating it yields CASILGQSVSYEQYF.

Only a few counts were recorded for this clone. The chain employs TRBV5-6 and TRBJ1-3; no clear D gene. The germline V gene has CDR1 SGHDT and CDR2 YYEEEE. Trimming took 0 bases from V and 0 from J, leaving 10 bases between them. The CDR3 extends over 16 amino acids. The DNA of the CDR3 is TGTGCCAGCAGCTTGGGGTATTTAGTCTCTGGAAACACCATATATTTT. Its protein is CASSLGYLVSGNTIYF.